These 3 T cell receptor beta chains originate from one sample sequenced in a study of OX40 agonist ivuxolimab in advanced cancers. Profiled with immunoSEQ multiplex PCR; TCRdb holds only in-frame clones, not every one. The sample contains 22,000 or so clones, around three quarters of which appear only once. The material was CD4+ or CD8+ T cells sorted from blood, obtained in a trial of the OX40 agonist ivuxolimab. These receptors were collected from an adult with an advanced solid tumor such as melanoma, head and neck, liver or kidney cancer.

This clone was seen only once. The chain uses TRBV10-2 and TRBJ2-7; TRBD1 is a possible D gene (6 bases). The CDR3 has 14 amino acids. V was pared by 6 bases and J by 2 bases, with 14 bases between. CDR1 is WSHSY and CDR2 is SAAADI in the germline V gene. CDR3 sequence reads: CASRDSFPPYEQYF. DNA for the CDR3: TGCGCCAGCAGGGACAGTTTTCCCCCCTACGAGCAGTACTTC.

In its sample, this clone was seen once. The rearrangement uses TRBV7-2 and TRBJ1-3, with 7 bases aligning to TRBD1. CDR1 SGHTA and CDR2 FQGNSA come from the germline V gene. The CDR3 is 16 residues long. V trimming: 3 bases; J trimming: 0 bases; junction bases outside the gene matches: 5. Written as DNA, the CDR3 is TGTGCCAGCAGCTTCTCCGGACAGGTCTCTGGAAACACCATATATTTT. This sequence encodes CASSFSGQVSGNTIYF.

This clone occurred a few times. The V gene is TRBV7-2, the J gene TRBJ2-5; D is possibly TRBD1 (6 bases). The germline CDR1 and CDR2 sequences are SGHTA and FQGNSA. The CDR3 sequence is 14 residues long. The ends were cut back, 1 base at V and 1 base at J, with 7 bases in the middle. CDR3 nucleotides: TGTGCCAGCAGCTTAGGAGGGGGCCAAGAGACCCAGTACTTC. This gives the protein CASSLGGGQETQYF.